The 17 T cell receptor beta chains reported below all come from one sample, sequenced in a study of OX40 agonist ivuxolimab in advanced cancers. Receptor libraries were prepared by the immunoSEQ multiplex PCR assay. TCRdb limited this immuneACCESS table to in-frame rearrangements with V and J called. A share of clones is missing; checked studies link under half to unresolved V genes, and the rest is unexplained. Across this sample there are about 69,000 clones, with 85% to 90% seen only once. The ten largest clones take up under 7.5% of the sample. The starting material was CD4+ or CD8+ T cells sorted from blood, obtained in a trial of the OX40 agonist ivuxolimab. The receptors were sampled from an adult with an advanced solid tumor such as melanoma, head and neck, liver or kidney cancer.

The chain has TRBV19 and TRBJ2-7; 8 bases fit TRBD1. Germline CDR1 and CDR2: LNHDA and SQIVND (reference sequence). J was trimmed by 3 bases and V by 3 bases; bases with no gene match: 7. The CDR3 loop spans 15 amino acids. The CDR3 nucleotides are TGTGCCAGTAGTATCACCGGGACAGGAAACTACGAGCAGTACTTC. It translates to CASSITGTGNYEQYF.

In DNA form, the CDR3 reads TGTGCCAGCAGTTTATTCTGGAGGACTGAAGCTTTCTTT. It encodes CASSLFWRTEAFF. The chain combines TRBV28 with TRBJ1-1, with D hard to call. Germline assignment: CDR1 MDHEN and CDR2 SYDVKM. CDR3 size: 13 residues. V was pared by 1 base and J by 5 bases, with 8 bases between. The variable domain in full, completed from reference TRBV28 and TRBJ1-1, reads DVKVTQSSRYLVKRTGEKVFLECVQDMDHENMFWYRQDPGLGLRLIYFSYDVKMKEKGDIPEGYSVSREKKERFSLILESASTNQTSMYLCASSLFWRTEAFFGQGTRLTVV.

This clone appeared a few times. The V gene is TRBV13, the J gene TRBJ1-1, with 8 nucleotides matching TRBD1. The germline V gene has CDR1 PRHDT and CDR2 FYEKMQ (reference sequence). This CDR3 spans 16 amino acids. After removal of 3 bases from V and 4 bases from J, the junction contained 10 bases not matched to a gene. CDR3 in DNA: TGTGCCAGCAGCTTTAACGTGCAGGGGGCCGGCACTGAAGCTTTCTTT. It is translated as CASSFNVQGAGTEAFF.

This chain links TRBV27 with TRBJ2-7; either TRBD1 or TRBD2 may fit D (6 bases each). Looked up from germline, CDR1 is MNHEY and CDR2 is SMNVEV (reference sequence). The CDR3 covers 14 residues. V was clipped by 5 bases and J by 3 bases, with 14 bases between them. CDR3 nucleotides: TGTGCCAGCAGTCTGCCGGGGGCCTACTACGAGCAGTACTTC. The encoded protein is CASSLPGAYYEQYF.

This clone has just a few counts. This chain connects TRBV19 to TRBJ1-5, with 9 bases fitting TRBD1. This CDR3 region has 15 residues. V lost 9 bases to trimming and J lost 2 bases; unmatched junction nucleotides: 8. Germline values: CDR1 LNHDA, CDR2 SQIVND (reference sequence). The CDR3 sequence is CASAGQGRGNQPQHF. The CDR3 DNA follows: TGTGCCAGCGCGGGACAGGGTCGGGGCAATCAGCCCCAGCATTTT.

In its sample, this clone was seen once. V usage is TRBV7-9 and J usage is TRBJ1-1; no reliable D call. Germline-derived CDR1 and CDR2 are SEHNR and FQNEAQ (reference sequence). CDR3 length: 15 residues. Trimming cost V 5 bases and J 6 bases, with 19 bases left between them. The DNA for the CDR3 is TGTGCCAGCAGCGAGCCGGAATTCCTGGGTGCTGAAGCTTTCTTT. Translation: CASSEPEFLGAEAFF.

V is TRBV11-2 and J is TRBJ2-1; 13 nucleotides match TRBD2. The CDR3 contains 19 residues. In germline, CDR1 is SGHAT, CDR2 FQNNGV. Losses at the gene ends were 3 bases for V and 0 bases for J; bases not matched to a gene: 8. The CDR3 DNA reads TGTGCCAGCAGCTTCCGACTAGCGGGGGGCCTGAGCTCCTACAATGAGCAGTTCTTC. Amino acids: CASSFRLAGGLSSYNEQFF.

The rearrangement links TRBV5-1 to TRBJ2-3, with D hard to call. The CDR3 totals 12 residues. Trimming removed 0 bases from V and 5 bases from J, with 4 bases in between. Per germline, CDR1 SGHRS and CDR2 YFSETQ. The CDR3 loop is CASSLGRDTQYF. The CDR3 DNA reads TGCGCCAGCAGCTTGGGCAGAGATACGCAGTATTTT.

V gene TRBV13 combines with J gene TRBJ2-7, with no clear D. The CDR3 has 15 residues. V lost 1 base and J lost 2, with 12 bases in between. Germline V gene data show CDR1 as PRHDT and CDR2 as FYEKMQ (reference sequence). CDR3 nucleotide sequence: TGTGCCAGCAGCTTAGTTCAGGCAGGACCCTACGAGCAGTACTTC. Residues: CASSLVQAGPYEQYF.

V and J are TRBV27 and TRBJ1-2, with 9 bases aligning to TRBD1. V shed 5 bases, J shed 6 bases, and the junction held 4 bases outside the gene matches. Germline CDR1 and CDR2: MNHEY and SMNVEV (reference sequence). The CDR3 extends over 13 amino acids. CDR3 sequence reads: CASSIQGANGYTF. In DNA, the CDR3 is TGTGCCAGCAGTATACAGGGGGCTAATGGCTACACCTTC.

The chain recombines TRBV6-5 with TRBJ2-5, with D hard to call. Germline CDR1 MNHEY, CDR2 SVGAGI. Trimming removed 5 bases at V and 4 bases at J, with 14 bases between. The CDR3 covers 14 residues. The CDR3, as DNA: TGTGCCAGCAGTCCCGGTGGGCCCGGAGAGACCCAGTACTTC. Translated, it gives CASSPGGPGETQYF.

The V and J genes are TRBV5-6 and TRBJ1-5; D gene unclear. V lost 0 bases and J 0 bases, leaving 10 bases between the germline ends. The CDR3 spans 16 residues. The germline gives CDR1 SGHDT, CDR2 YYEEEE. The CDR3 sequence is CASSLALGDSNQPQHF. DNA for the CDR3: TGTGCCAGCAGCTTGGCCTTGGGCGATAGCAATCAGCCCCAGCATTTT.

This rearrangement joins TRBV9 to TRBJ2-7; D might be TRBD2 (7 bases). V shed 4 bases and J shed 3 bases, with 14 bases lying between them. Germline values: CDR1 SGDLS, CDR2 YYNGEE. CDR3 length: 14 residues. CDR3 in DNA: TGTGCCAGCAGCTTAGGGAGGGGGAGCTACGAGCAGTACTTC. This translates into CASSLGRGSYEQYF.

J is TRBJ2-5 and V is TRBV2; perhaps TRBD2 as D (5 bases). CDR3 length: 15 residues. Trimming removed 3 bases from V and 4 bases from J, with 15 bases in between. From germline, CDR1 is SNHLY and CDR2 FYNNEI. CDR3 nucleotides: TGTGCCAGCAGTGATGTGCTAGCTCTTGGAGAGACCCAGTACTTC. Amino acids: CASSDVLALGETQYF.

The V call is TRBV7-9, the J call TRBJ1-1; tentative D call: TRBD1 (5 bases). The CDR3 is made up of 15 amino acids. Deletions cut 8 bases from V and 2 bases from J, with 18 bases between. Looked up from germline, CDR1 is SEHNR and CDR2 is FQNEAQ (reference sequence). The CDR3 sequence: CASRAVRGRNTEAFF. DNA of the CDR3: TGTGCCAGCCGCGCCGTGAGGGGACGAAACACTGAAGCTTTCTTT. Full variable domain (missing parts from reference TRBV7-9 and TRBJ1-1): DTGVSQNPRHKITKRGQNVTFRCDPISEHNRLYWYRQTLGQGPEFLTYFQNEAQLEKSRLLSDRFSAERPKGSFSTLEIQRTEQGDSAMYLCASRAVRGRNTEAFFGQGTRLTVV.

The J gene is TRBJ2-1, the V gene TRBV4-3, with 12 bases aligning to TRBD2. Germline assignment: CDR1 LGHNA and CDR2 YSLEER. Trimming took 0 bases from V and 2 from J; bases not matched to a gene: 2. This CDR3 contains 17 residues. DNA of the CDR3: TGCGCCAGCAGCCAAGATCTAGCGGGAGGGCCCTACAATGAGCAGTTCTTC. Its protein product is CASSQDLAGGPYNEQFF.

This chain links TRBV21-1 with TRBJ2-1; the D call in the table, TRBD1, was not verified against the DNA. TRBV21-1 is a pseudogene. The CDR3 covers 16 residues. The DNA for the CDR3 is TGTGCCAGCAGCGCATCCCGGGACAGGGTCTACAATGAGCAGTTCTTC. It is translated as CASSASRDRVYNEQFF.